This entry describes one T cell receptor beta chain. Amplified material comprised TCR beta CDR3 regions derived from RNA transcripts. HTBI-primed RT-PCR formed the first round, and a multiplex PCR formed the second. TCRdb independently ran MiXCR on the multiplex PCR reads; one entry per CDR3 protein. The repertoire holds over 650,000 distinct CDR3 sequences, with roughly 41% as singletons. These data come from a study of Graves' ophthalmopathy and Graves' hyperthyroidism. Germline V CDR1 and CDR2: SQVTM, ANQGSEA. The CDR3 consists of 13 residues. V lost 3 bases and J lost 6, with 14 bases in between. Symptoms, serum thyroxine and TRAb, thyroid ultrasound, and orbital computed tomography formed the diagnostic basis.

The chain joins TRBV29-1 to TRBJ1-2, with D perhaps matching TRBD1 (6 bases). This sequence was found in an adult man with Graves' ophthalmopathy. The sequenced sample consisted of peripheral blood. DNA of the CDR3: TGCAGCGTTGATGAGGGGGAGGTGGATGGCTACACCTTC. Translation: CSVDEGEVDGYTF.